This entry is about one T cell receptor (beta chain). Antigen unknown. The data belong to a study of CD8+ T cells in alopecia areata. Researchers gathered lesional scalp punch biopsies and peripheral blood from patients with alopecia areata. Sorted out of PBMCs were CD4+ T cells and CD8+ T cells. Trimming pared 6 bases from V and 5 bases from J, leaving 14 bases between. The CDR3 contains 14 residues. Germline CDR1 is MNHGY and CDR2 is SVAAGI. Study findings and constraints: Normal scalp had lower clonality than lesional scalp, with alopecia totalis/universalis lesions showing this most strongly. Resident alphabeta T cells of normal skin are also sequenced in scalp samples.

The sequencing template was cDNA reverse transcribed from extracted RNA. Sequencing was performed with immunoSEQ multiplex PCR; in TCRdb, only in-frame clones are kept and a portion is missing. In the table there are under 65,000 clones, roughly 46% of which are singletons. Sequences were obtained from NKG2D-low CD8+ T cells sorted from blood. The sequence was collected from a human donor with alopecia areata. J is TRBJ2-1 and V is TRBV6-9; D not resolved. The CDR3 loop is CASSGCPENNEQFF. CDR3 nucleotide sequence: TGTGCCAGCAGCGGCTGTCCGGAGAACAATGAGCAGTTCTTC.